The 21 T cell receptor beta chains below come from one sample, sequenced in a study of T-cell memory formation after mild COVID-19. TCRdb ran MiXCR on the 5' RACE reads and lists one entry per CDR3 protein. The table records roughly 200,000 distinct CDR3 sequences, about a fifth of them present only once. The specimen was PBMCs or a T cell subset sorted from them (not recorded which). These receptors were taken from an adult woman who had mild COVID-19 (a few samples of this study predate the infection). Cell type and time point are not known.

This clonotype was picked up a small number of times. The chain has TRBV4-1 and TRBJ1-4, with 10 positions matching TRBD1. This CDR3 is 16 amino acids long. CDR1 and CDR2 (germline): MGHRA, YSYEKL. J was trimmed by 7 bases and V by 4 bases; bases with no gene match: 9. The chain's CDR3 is CASSRSSGTGAEKLFF. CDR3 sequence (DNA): TGCGCCAGCAGCCGCTCGTCCGGGACAGGGGCTGAAAAACTGTTTTTT.

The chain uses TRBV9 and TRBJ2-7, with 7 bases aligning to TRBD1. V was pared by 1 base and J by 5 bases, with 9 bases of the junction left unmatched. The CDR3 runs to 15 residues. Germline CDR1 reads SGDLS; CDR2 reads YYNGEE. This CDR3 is CASSVQGQRSDEQYF. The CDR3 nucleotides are TGTGCCAGCAGCGTACAGGGACAGCGTTCGGACGAGCAGTACTTC.

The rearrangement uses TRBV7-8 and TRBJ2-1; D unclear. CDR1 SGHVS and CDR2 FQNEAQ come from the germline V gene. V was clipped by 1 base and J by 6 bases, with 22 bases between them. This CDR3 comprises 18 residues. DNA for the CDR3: TGTGCCAGCAGCTTAGTCGTCCTTGGTGTATCAAACAGCAATGAGCAGTTCTTC. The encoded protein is CASSLVVLGVSNSNEQFF.

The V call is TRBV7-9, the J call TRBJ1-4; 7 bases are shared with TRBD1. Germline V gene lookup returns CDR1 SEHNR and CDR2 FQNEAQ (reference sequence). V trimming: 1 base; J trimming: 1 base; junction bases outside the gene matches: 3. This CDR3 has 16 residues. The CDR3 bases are TGTGCCAGCAGCTTAGTAACAGGGGAAACTAATGAAAAACTGTTTTTT. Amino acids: CASSLVTGETNEKLFF.

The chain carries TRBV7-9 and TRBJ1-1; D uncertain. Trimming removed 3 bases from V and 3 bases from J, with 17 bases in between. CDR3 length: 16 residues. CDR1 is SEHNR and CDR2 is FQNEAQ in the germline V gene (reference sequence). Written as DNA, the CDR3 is TGTGCCAGCAGCTTCGGGCAGGCGGCAAGGGACACTGAAGCTTTCTTT. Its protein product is CASSFGQAARDTEAFF.

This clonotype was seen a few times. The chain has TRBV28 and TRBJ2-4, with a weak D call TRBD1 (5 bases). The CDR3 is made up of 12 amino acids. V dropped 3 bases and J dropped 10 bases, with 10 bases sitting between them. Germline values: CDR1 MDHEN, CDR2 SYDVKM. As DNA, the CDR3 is TGTGCCAGCAGTTTCTCAGGGCCTATTCAGTACTTC. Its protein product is CASSFSGPIQYF.

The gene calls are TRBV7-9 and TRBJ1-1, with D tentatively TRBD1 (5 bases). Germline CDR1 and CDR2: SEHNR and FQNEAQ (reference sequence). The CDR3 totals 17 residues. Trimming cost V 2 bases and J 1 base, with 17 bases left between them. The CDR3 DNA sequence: TGTGCCAGCAGCTTAATAGGGGCACTAACTCGGAACACTGAAGCTTTCTTT. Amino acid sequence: CASSLIGALTRNTEAFF.

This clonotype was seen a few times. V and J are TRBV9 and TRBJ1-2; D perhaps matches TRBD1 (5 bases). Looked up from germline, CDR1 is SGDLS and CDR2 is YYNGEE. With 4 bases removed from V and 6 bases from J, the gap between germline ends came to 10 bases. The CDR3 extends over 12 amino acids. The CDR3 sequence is CASSLTGHGYTF. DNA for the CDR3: TGTGCCAGCAGCCTCACAGGTCATGGCTACACCTTC. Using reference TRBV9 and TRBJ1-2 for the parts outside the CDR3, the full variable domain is DSGVTQTPKHLITATGQRVTLRCSPRSGDLSVYWYQQSLDQGLQFLIQYYNGEERAKGNILERFSAQQFPDLHSELNLSSLELGDSALYFCASSLTGHGYTFGSGTRLTVV.

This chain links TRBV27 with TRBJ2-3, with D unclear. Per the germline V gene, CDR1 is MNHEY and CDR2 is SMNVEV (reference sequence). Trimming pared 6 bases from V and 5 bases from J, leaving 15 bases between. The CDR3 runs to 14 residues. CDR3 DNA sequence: TGTGCCAGCAGCCGGGCCCTTCGCGGAGATACGCAGTATTTT. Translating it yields CASSRALRGDTQYF.

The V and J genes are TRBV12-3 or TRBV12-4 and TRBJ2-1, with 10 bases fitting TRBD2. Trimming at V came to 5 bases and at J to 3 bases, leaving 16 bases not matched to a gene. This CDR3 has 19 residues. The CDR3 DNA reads TGTGCCAGCAGTCACATAGCGGGGGGCCTATTAGGCTACTACAATGAGCAGTTCTTC. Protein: CASSHIAGGLLGYYNEQFF.

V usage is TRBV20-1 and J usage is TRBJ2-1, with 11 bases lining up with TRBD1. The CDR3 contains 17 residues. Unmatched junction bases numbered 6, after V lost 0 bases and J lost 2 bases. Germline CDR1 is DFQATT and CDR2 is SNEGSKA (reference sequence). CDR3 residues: CSARDEDRGLPYNEQFF. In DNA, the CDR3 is TGCAGTGCTAGAGACGAGGACAGGGGGCTACCCTACAATGAGCAGTTCTTC.

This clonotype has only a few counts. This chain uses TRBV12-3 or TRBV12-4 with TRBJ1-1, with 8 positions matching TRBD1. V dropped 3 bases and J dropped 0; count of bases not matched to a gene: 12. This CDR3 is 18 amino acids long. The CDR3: CASSLPLQGARMNTEAFF. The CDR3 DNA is TGTGCCAGCAGTTTGCCGTTGCAGGGGGCGAGGATGAACACTGAAGCTTTCTTT.

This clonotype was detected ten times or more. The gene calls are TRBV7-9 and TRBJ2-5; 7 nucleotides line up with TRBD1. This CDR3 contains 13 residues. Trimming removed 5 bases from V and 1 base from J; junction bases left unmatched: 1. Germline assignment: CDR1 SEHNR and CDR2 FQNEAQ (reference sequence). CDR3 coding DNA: TGTGCCAGCAGCCGGGACAGCCAAGAGACCCAGTACTTC. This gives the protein CASSRDSQETQYF.

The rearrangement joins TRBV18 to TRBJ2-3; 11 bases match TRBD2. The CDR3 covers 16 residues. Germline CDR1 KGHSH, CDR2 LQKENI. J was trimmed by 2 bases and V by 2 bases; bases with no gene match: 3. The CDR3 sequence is CASSPRLAGITDTQYF. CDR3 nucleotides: TGTGCCAGCTCACCAAGACTAGCGGGGATCACAGATACGCAGTATTTT.

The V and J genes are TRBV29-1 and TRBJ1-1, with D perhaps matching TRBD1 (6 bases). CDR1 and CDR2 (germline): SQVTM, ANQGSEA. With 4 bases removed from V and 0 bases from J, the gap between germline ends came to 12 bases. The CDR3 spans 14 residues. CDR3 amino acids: CSVGTTGLNTEAFF. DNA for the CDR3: TGCAGCGTTGGAACGACAGGATTGAACACTGAAGCTTTCTTT.

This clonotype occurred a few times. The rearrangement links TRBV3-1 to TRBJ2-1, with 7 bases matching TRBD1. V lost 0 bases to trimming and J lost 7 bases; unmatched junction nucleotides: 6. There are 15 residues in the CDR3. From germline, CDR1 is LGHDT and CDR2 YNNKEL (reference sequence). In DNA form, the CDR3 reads TGTGCCAGCAGCCAAGACCAGGGGGTACCGAATGAGCAGTTCTTC. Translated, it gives CASSQDQGVPNEQFF.

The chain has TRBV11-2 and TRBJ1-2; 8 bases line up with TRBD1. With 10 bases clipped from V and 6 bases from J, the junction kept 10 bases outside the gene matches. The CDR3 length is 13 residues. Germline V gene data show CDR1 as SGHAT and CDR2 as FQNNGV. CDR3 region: CAIGAGGADGYTF. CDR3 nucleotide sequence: TGTGCCATTGGGGCAGGGGGCGCCGATGGCTACACCTTC.

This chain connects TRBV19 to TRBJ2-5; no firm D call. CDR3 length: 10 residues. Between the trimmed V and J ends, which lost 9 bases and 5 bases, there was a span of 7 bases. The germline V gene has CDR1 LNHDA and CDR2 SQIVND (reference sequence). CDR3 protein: CARTAETQYF. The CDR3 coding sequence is TGTGCCAGGACTGCCGAGACCCAGTACTTC.

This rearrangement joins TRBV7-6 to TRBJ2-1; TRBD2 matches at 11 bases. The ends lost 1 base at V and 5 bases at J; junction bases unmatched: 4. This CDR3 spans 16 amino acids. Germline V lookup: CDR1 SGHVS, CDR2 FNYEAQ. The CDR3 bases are TGTGCCAGCAGCTTAGGCCTAGCGGGAGGTCACAATGAGCAGTTCTTC. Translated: CASSLGLAGGHNEQFF.

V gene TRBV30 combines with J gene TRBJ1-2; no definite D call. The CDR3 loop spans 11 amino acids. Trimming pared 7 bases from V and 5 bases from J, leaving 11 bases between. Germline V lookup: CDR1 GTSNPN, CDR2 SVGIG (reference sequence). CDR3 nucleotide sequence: TGTGCCTCTCCCGGACCGTATGGCTACACCTTC. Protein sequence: CASPGPYGYTF.

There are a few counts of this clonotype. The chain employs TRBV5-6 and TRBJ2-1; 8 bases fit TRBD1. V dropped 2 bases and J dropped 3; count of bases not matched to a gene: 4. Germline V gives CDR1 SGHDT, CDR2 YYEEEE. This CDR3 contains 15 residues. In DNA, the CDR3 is TGTGCCAGCAGCTTTCTAGGACAGGGCTACAATGAGCAGTTCTTC. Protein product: CASSFLGQGYNEQFF. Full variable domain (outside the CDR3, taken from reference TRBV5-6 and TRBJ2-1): DAGVTQSPTHLIKTRGQQVTLRCSPKSGHDTVSWYQQALGQGPQFIFQYYEEEERQRGNFPDRFSGHQFPNYSSELNVNALLLGDSALYLCASSFLGQGYNEQFFGPGTRLTVL.